Listed below are T cell receptor beta chains from one sample, sequenced in a study of blood T cell repertoires in COVID-19. Sequencing was performed with immunoSEQ multiplex PCR; in TCRdb, only in-frame clones are kept and a portion is missing. The table records roughly 250,000 clones, 88% of them present only once. Sequencing was performed on PBMCs or T cells enriched from blood (not recorded which). Receptor source: a woman in her forties with acute COVID-19. The CDR3 runs from the conserved cysteine through the conserved F or W. D genes are given only for firm matches. Clone size is stated in some rows and not others, as once, few, many or a class when expanded.

j_call: TRBJ1-2
d_call: TRBD1
v_call: TRBV7-3
cdr3_length: 18
clone_size: -
cdr3_nt: TGTGCCAGCAGCTTAATTCCGACCCCAGGGGGCGATAACTATGGCTACACCTTC
cdr3_aa: CASSLIPTPGGDNYGYTF

j_call: TRBJ1-1
d_call: TRBD1
v_call: TRBV30
cdr3_length: 13
clone_size: -
cdr3_nt: TGTGCCTGGAGAGTACAGGGGGCAACTGAAGCTTTCTTT
cdr3_aa: CAWRVQGATEAFF

j_call: TRBJ1-6
d_call: TRBD1
v_call: TRBV3-1/TRBV3-2
cdr3_length: 17
clone_size: -
cdr3_nt: TGTGCCAGCAGCCAGGACAGGGGGCGTTCCTATAATTCACCCCTCCACTTT
cdr3_aa: CASSQDRGRSYNSPLHF

j_call: TRBJ1-2
d_call: -
v_call: TRBV12-3/TRBV12-4
cdr3_length: 11
clone_size: -
cdr3_nt: TGTGCCAGCAGTCCAAACTATGGCTACACCTTC
cdr3_aa: CASSPNYGYTF

j_call: TRBJ1-5
d_call: -
v_call: TRBV29-1
cdr3_length: 13
clone_size: -
cdr3_nt: TGCAGCGTTTCGGGACGGGGGGAGGGGTCCCAGCATTTT
cdr3_aa: CSVSGRGEGSQHF

j_call: TRBJ2-2
d_call: -
v_call: TRBV9
cdr3_length: 16
clone_size: -
cdr3_nt: TGTGCCAGCAGCCCCCCCTGGGGCTTGAACACCGGGGAGCTGTTTTTT
cdr3_aa: CASSPPWGLNTGELFF

j_call: TRBJ1-1
d_call: -
v_call: TRBV5-1
cdr3_length: 13
clone_size: -
cdr3_nt: TGCGCCAGCAGCCCCGGTGAGGACACTGAAGCTTTCTTT
cdr3_aa: CASSPGEDTEAFF

j_call: TRBJ2-3
d_call: TRBD2
v_call: TRBV30
cdr3_length: 15
clone_size: -
cdr3_nt: TGTGCCTGGAGCCCGGGACTAGCGGAACTCGATACGCAGTATTTT
cdr3_aa: CAWSPGLAELDTQYF

j_call: TRBJ1-5
d_call: -
v_call: TRBV11-3
cdr3_length: 13
clone_size: -
cdr3_nt: TGTGCCAGCAGCTTAAACAATTATCAGCCCCAGCATTTT
cdr3_aa: CASSLNNYQPQHF

j_call: TRBJ1-2
d_call: TRBD1
v_call: TRBV13
cdr3_length: 15
clone_size: -
cdr3_nt: TGTGCCAGCAGCCCACTGTGGACAGGGGGGAATGGCTACACCTTC
cdr3_aa: CASSPLWTGGNGYTF

j_call: TRBJ2-1
d_call: TRBD1
v_call: TRBV29-1
cdr3_length: 14
clone_size: -
cdr3_nt: TGCAGCGTTGACCGGACAGGGATCTACAATGAGCAGTTCTTC
cdr3_aa: CSVDRTGIYNEQFF

j_call: TRBJ2-1
d_call: -
v_call: TRBV6-2/TRBV6-3
cdr3_length: 15
clone_size: -
cdr3_nt: TGTGCCAGCAGTTACGCGGGAAGCTCCTACAATGAGCAGTTCTTC
cdr3_aa: CASSYAGSSYNEQFF

j_call: TRBJ2-1
d_call: -
v_call: TRBV5-4
cdr3_length: 18
clone_size: -
cdr3_nt: TGTGCCAGCAGCCAGCTTCAGCAGGGTAGACCATTCTTGGCTGAGCAGTTCTTC
cdr3_aa: CASSQLQQGRPFLAEQFF

j_call: TRBJ2-1
d_call: -
v_call: TRBV7-9
cdr3_length: 16
clone_size: -
cdr3_nt: TGTGCCAGCAGCCCCCCGGGGGGCGCAGCCTACAATGAGCAGTTCTTC
cdr3_aa: CASSPPGGAAYNEQFF

j_call: TRBJ1-2
d_call: -
v_call: TRBV19
cdr3_length: 16
clone_size: -
cdr3_nt: TGTGCCAGTAGTATGGCCCACGGGGGGTGGACCTATGGCTACACCTTC
cdr3_aa: CASSMAHGGWTYGYTF

j_call: TRBJ1-2
d_call: -
v_call: TRBV19
cdr3_length: 17
clone_size: -
cdr3_nt: TGTGCCTCCAGTTCGGGGGGGGGAACCCCCAATAACTATGGCTACACCTTC
cdr3_aa: CASSSGGGTPNNYGYTF

j_call: TRBJ1-1
d_call: -
v_call: TRBV30
cdr3_length: 13
clone_size: once
cdr3_nt: TGTGCCTGGGCGGCCCAACCGAACACTGAAGCTTTCTTT
cdr3_aa: CAWAAQPNTEAFF

j_call: TRBJ1-1
d_call: -
v_call: TRBV5-6
cdr3_length: 15
clone_size: -
cdr3_nt: TGTGCCAGCACCCCAGGGGTGGGGGTGAACACTGAAGCTTTCTTT
cdr3_aa: CASTPGVGVNTEAFF

j_call: TRBJ2-1
d_call: -
v_call: TRBV20-1
cdr3_length: 11
clone_size: -
cdr3_nt: TGCAGTGCGGAAAAGCAGGCCGAGGGGTTCTTC
cdr3_aa: CSAEKQAEGFF

j_call: TRBJ2-3
d_call: TRBD1
v_call: TRBV28
cdr3_length: 16
clone_size: -
cdr3_nt: TGTGCCAGCAGTTCACCGGGACAGGGGAGCACAGATACGCAGTATTTT
cdr3_aa: CASSSPGQGSTDTQYF

j_call: TRBJ2-6
d_call: -
v_call: TRBV19
cdr3_length: 16
clone_size: -
cdr3_nt: TGTGCCAGTAATCTCTGGGGGGGCGCTGGGGCCAACGTCCTGACTTTC
cdr3_aa: CASNLWGGAGANVLTF

j_call: TRBJ2-3
d_call: TRBD2
v_call: TRBV24-1
cdr3_length: 15
clone_size: -
cdr3_nt: TGTGCCACCAGTGCCACCGGGAGGGCGTCAGATACGCAGTATTTT
cdr3_aa: CATSATGRASDTQYF

j_call: TRBJ2-2
d_call: -
v_call: TRBV3-1/TRBV3-2
cdr3_length: 15
clone_size: -
cdr3_nt: TGTGCCAGCAGCCAACAAGTGTTAGTCTACGGGGAGCTGTTTTTT
cdr3_aa: CASSQQVLVYGELFF

j_call: TRBJ2-5
d_call: TRBD2
v_call: TRBV9
cdr3_length: 17
clone_size: -
cdr3_nt: TGTGCCAGCAGCGTAGGATTGGGCCTAGCGGGATCGGAGACCCAGTACTTC
cdr3_aa: CASSVGLGLAGSETQYF

j_call: TRBJ1-3
d_call: -
v_call: TRBV23-1
cdr3_length: 10
clone_size: -
cdr3_nt: TGCGCCAGCAGCATTGGGAGTACCTATTTT
cdr3_aa: CASSIGSTYF

j_call: TRBJ1-1
d_call: TRBD1
v_call: TRBV4-3
cdr3_length: 16
clone_size: -
cdr3_nt: TGCGCCAGCAGCCAATCACAGGGGACAGGGGTGAACGGAGCTTTCTTT
cdr3_aa: CASSQSQGTGVNGAFF

j_call: TRBJ2-7
d_call: -
v_call: TRBV27
cdr3_length: 14
clone_size: -
cdr3_nt: TGTGCCAGCAGTTTAGGGACAATCCCCTACGAGCAGTACTTC
cdr3_aa: CASSLGTIPYEQYF

j_call: TRBJ2-5
d_call: -
v_call: TRBV10-3
cdr3_length: 14
clone_size: -
cdr3_nt: TGTGCCACCTTCCATCCAGGAATGCAAGAGACCCAGTACTTC
cdr3_aa: CATFHPGMQETQYF

j_call: TRBJ2-3
d_call: -
v_call: TRBV25-1
cdr3_length: 15
clone_size: -
cdr3_nt: TGTGCCAGCAGTGAATCGCTGGGACAAACAGATACGCAGTATTTT
cdr3_aa: CASSESLGQTDTQYF